This is a list of T cell receptor beta chains from one sample in a study of T cells in Graves' hyperthyroidism and ophthalmopathy. Via MiXCR, TCRdb re-called the multiplex PCR reads, giving one row per CDR3 protein. This table has about 700,000 distinct CDR3 sequences, around 13% appearing once. Sequencing was done on a sample of blood. The source is a woman in her late teens or twenties with Graves' hyperthyroidism. The CDR3 runs from the conserved cysteine through the conserved F or W. Each record gives: CDR3 DNA, CDR3 protein, D gene, J gene, V gene, clone size. D genes are given only for firm matches. Where a row states a size, it is once, few, many or the class of an expanded clone; other rows omit it.

TGCAGTGCTAGAGATCCTTCAGGGGAGAACACTGAAGCTTTCTTT | CSARDPSGENTEAFF | . | TRBJ1-1 | TRBV20-1 | few
TGTGCCAGCACAGAGGGCAATGAGCAGTTCTTC | CASTEGNEQFF | . | TRBJ2-1 | TRBV7-8 | few
TGCGCCAGCAGCTTTCAGGCAGAAGAGACCCAGTACTTC | CASSFQAEETQYF | . | TRBJ2-5 | TRBV5-1 | .
TGTGCCAGCACGGGCAGGGCCAAATTAGGGGAGCTGTTTTTT | CASTGRAKLGELFF | . | TRBJ2-2 | TRBV27 | .
TGTGCCAGCAGCAGGGGCGTCAGCAACACAGATACGCAGTATTTT | CASSRGVSNTDTQYF | . | TRBJ2-3 | TRBV7-9 | many
TGTGCCAGCAGAAATACTAGGGAGGGAGAAGTCAAAAACATTCAGTACTTC | CASRNTREGEVKNIQYF | TRBD2 | TRBJ2-4 | TRBV5-4 | .
TGCAGTGCTAGGTCCGGGACTAGCGGGTGGTCTTACGAGCAGTACTTC | CSARSGTSGWSYEQYF | TRBD2 | TRBJ2-7 | TRBV20-1 | many
TGTGCCAGCAGTGAAGCGGGTAGATACGAGCAGTACTTC | CASSEAGRYEQYF | . | TRBJ2-7 | TRBV6-1 | few
TGCAGCGTCATAGAGGGTACAGGGGGGGACGAGCAGTACTTC | CSVIEGTGGDEQYF | . | TRBJ2-7 | TRBV29-1 | many
TGTGCTACTGAAGCCCCCCGCCCGGCTTACGAGCAGTACTTC | CATEAPRPAYEQYF | . | TRBJ2-7 | TRBV3-1 | .
TGTGCCAGCAGTTACAGCAGCTCTGGGGCCAACGTCCTGACTTTC | CASSYSSSGANVLTF | . | TRBJ2-6 | TRBV6-9 | .
TGTGCCAGCAGCCGGGGAGGGGGGAACGAGACCCAGTACTTC | CASSRGGGNETQYF | . | TRBJ2-5 | TRBV14 | .
TGTGCCAGCAGCTTAATGCCACAGTTCATTCTCGATACGCAGTATTTT | CASSLMPQFILDTQYF | . | TRBJ2-3 | TRBV7-3 | many
TGTGCCAGCAGCTTGACCCGGGGCCGGCGCACCGGGGAGCTGTTTTTT | CASSLTRGRRTGELFF | . | TRBJ2-2 | TRBV5-6 | .
TGCAGTGCTCCGGACGCATATGGCTACACCTTC | CSAPDAYGYTF | . | TRBJ1-2 | TRBV20-1 | .
TGTGCCAGCAGCCAAGAGGGACAGGGGGGGTACGAGCAGTACTTC | CASSQEGQGGYEQYF | TRBD1 | TRBJ2-7 | TRBV4-2 | .
TGCAGTGCTAGACCTCCTCGGACGGTACCAATTGAGCAGTTCTTC | CSARPPRTVPIEQFF | . | TRBJ2-1 | TRBV20-1 | many
TGTGCCAGCAGCTTAGTTTTGGGCGGGAGCCACGAGCAGTACTTC | CASSLVLGGSHEQYF | TRBD2 | TRBJ2-7 | TRBV11-1 | many
TGCAGCGTTGTGCTCCCTTTGAACACTGAAGCTTTCTTT | CSVVLPLNTEAFF | . | TRBJ1-1 | TRBV29-1 | few
TGTGCCAGCAGTTACTCGTCCGAACACCAGATCACCGGGGAGCTGTTTTTT | CASSYSSEHQITGELFF | . | TRBJ2-2 | TRBV6-5 | many
TGTGCCAGCTCACTGGGGACTAGCGACGAGCAGTACTTC | CASSLGTSDEQYF | TRBD2 | TRBJ2-7 | TRBV18 | many